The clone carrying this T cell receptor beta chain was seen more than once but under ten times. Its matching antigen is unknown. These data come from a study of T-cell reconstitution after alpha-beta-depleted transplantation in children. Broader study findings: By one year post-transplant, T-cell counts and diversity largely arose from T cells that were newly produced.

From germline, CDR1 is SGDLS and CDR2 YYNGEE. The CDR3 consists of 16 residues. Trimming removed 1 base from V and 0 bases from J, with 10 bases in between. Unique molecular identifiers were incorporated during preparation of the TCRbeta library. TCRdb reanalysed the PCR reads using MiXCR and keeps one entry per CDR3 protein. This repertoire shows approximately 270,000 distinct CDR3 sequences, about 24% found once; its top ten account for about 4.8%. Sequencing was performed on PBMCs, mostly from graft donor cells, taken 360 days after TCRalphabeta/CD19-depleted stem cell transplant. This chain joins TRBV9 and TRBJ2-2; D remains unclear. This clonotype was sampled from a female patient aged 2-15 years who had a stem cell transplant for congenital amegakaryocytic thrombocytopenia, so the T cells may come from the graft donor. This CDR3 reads CASSVRLRTNTGELFF. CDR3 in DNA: TGTGCCAGCAGCGTAAGGTTAAGGACGAACACCGGGGAGCTGTTTTTT.